This T cell receptor (beta chain) was profiled in a study of memory CD4+ T cells and cytomegalovirus serostatus (dated by TCRdb to between 2018 and 2021). Concerning the study at large: The 35 or so healthy Belgian adults in the cohort included 9 who were CMV seropositive and 24 who were CMV seronegative. CD4+ memory TCRbeta repertoires of a Belgian cohort with known cytomegalovirus serostatus were sequenced in order to replicate a published TCR-based CMV serostatus classifier.

This clone has more than one count but fewer than ten. Its antigen is still unknown. Base quality data are lacking; no much larger clone is found one base away. Single viable CD3+CD4+CD8-CD45RO+ cells were sorted as memory CD4+ T cells on a FACSAria II. CMV serostatus was determined using a Roche Elecsys assay that detects serum IgG against CMV pp150, pp28, p38 and p52. After the samples were thawed, total CD4+ T cells were enriched through positive selection using CD4 magnetic microbeads. The samples came from a different study that was designed specifically to examine the CD4+ T cell memory repertoire. Following standard operating procedures, peripheral blood mononuclear cells were isolated and cryopreserved, while serum was kept at -80 degrees C. CD3-PerCP (BW264/56), CD4-APC (RPA-T4), CD45RO-PE (UCHT1) and CD8-Pacific Orange (3B5) antibodies were used for staining, and non-viable cells were excluded with Sytox blue.

General conclusions and limits of the study: For predicting CMV serostatus, the median bootstrapped AUC was roughly 0.96 using the original framework and 0.9 to 0.92 using a US-trained random forest. The results were interpreted as suggesting that the CMV-associated TCR signature is mostly present in the CD4+ memory repertoire. Unlike the original study, which covered naive and memory CD4+ and CD8+ populations, the Belgian study sequenced only CD4+CD45RO+ memory cells. Among the 160 or so previously reported CMV-associated TCRbeta sequences, 60 to 70 showed up in the CD4+ memory repertoires, with each one found in between one and five individuals. A median bootstrapped AUC of roughly 0.94 with a 95% CI of 0.76-1.00 was achieved on the Belgian cohort by the original-framework classifier.

Genomic DNA was extracted from sorted cells with the Quick-DNA Microprep Kit. Amplification of TCRbeta DNA was done with the immunoSEQ hsTCRbeta kit, following the protocol from the manufacturer. An Illumina MiSeq instrument was used to sequence the TCRbeta libraries. In the original analysis: Following removal of out-of-frame sequences, around 2,300,000 distinct TCRbeta sequences were retained, with an average of roughly 67,000 per individual. Each individual was scored by the count of fewer than 200 previously reported CMV-associated TCRbeta sequences and the total productive distinct TCRbeta count. A beta-binomial model was reimplemented in Python, and random forests from scikit-learn, run with default parameters, were trained on data from the US cohort. On the Belgian cohort, classifier performance was reported as the median AUC, along with percentile confidence intervals, across 10,000 bootstrap iterations. TCRdb took over this immuneACCESS table, retaining in-frame rearrangements with V and J assigned. Such tables are incomplete; in checked studies, under half of the missing clones stem from an unresolved V gene, and the remainder is unexplained. That table supplies the V and J calls and clone size; D and trimming were determined from the DNA. This sample holds under 55,000 clones; roughly 79% were observed only once. Roughly 1.7% of the sample lies in the top ten.

What was sequenced was memory CD4+ T cells from blood. This receptor was obtained from an adult in good health and CMV-seronegative.

The CDR3 protein is CASSLDGRVNEQFF. In nucleotide form, the sequence is TGTGCCAGCAGCTTAGATGGTCGCGTGAATGAGCAGTTCTTC. The V gene is TRBV7-2 and the J gene is TRBJ2-1; a confident D gene designation cannot be given. V lost 1 base and J lost 7 bases; the stretch between them is 11 bases long. The germline V gene gives CDR1 as SGHTA and CDR2 as FQGNSA. The CDR3 contains 14 residues, cysteine and phenylalanine counted. Kept here is only the CDR3 DNA, which spans 42 bases and is read in frame from base 1.